This entry concerns a single T cell receptor (beta chain). Its antigen is undetermined. CDR1 and CDR2 from the germline V gene are MNHNS and SASEGT. V shed 0 bases, J shed 4 bases, and the junction held 2 bases outside the gene matches. The CDR3 is 14 residues long. The data were obtained in a study of cytomegalovirus exposure and HLA in healthy donors. A multiplex PCR was run with 60 Vbeta primers and 13 Jbeta primers. Per the authors' pipeline: In a later analysis, roughly 10 million of 65 million to 80 million unique beta chains occurred in at least two donors. Clones were read by immunoSEQ multiplex PCR, and TCRdb kept only the in-frame ones, dropping some. The V and J calls and clone size are taken from that table; D and trimming were inferred from the DNA. This table lists more than 100,000 clones. Study observations and caveats: Previously analyzed data showed that most TCR beta V segments were productive at a frequency of about 87% or about 30%. Researchers reported from a later analysis that most CMV-associated TCR beta chains appeared HLA-restricted. Highly shared sequence variants in one cluster were likely a sequencing artifact.

This clonotype originated in a middle-aged man in good health and CMV-seronegative. The V and J genes are TRBV6-1 and TRBJ1-2, with 7 bases lining up with TRBD1. The source material was PBMCs. This CDR3 reads CASSEAGGGYGYTF. CDR3 nucleotides: TGTGCCAGCAGTGAAGCAGGGGGCGGCTATGGCTACACCTTC.